The 27 T cell receptor beta chains listed next were all sequenced from one sample in a study of cytomegalovirus exposure and HLA in healthy donors. Primers for the PCR totalled 60 Vbeta and 13 Jbeta. Here immunoSEQ multiplex PCR was the method, and the copy in TCRdb shows in-frame clones only, minus some. The table lists about 170,000 clones, about 81% of them singletons. Material for sequencing was PBMCs. These receptor sequences come from a woman in her 50s in good health and CMV-seropositive.

This clone has a single count. An end of the junction differs from the germline gene, which may be a read error. The V call is TRBV7-9, the J call TRBJ2-3; 9 nucleotides agree with TRBD2. This CDR3 spans 16 amino acids. CDR1 and CDR2 from the germline V gene are SEHNR and FQNEAQ (reference sequence). DNA of the CDR3: TGTTCCAGCAGCACTTTGAGACTAGCGGGCACAGATACGCAGTATTTT. Protein sequence: CSSSTLRLAGTDTQYF.

The V gene is TRBV7-8, the J gene TRBJ2-7; weak D call: TRBD2 (6 bases). Germline V gives CDR1 SGHVS, CDR2 FQNEAQ. Deletions cut 1 base from V and 4 bases from J, with 8 bases between. This CDR3 has 13 residues. The CDR3 sequence is CASSLGGRYEQYF. CDR3 bases: TGTGCCAGCAGCTTAGGTGGGAGGTACGAGCAGTACTTC.

This clone was counted once. V is TRBV6-1 and J is TRBJ1-1; 7 bases are shared with TRBD1. The CDR3 runs 13 residues. V lost 6 bases to trimming and J lost 5 bases; unmatched junction nucleotides: 6. Per the germline V gene, CDR1 is MNHNS and CDR2 is SASEGT. The CDR3 here is CASSRDSRTEAFF. The CDR3 nucleotides read TGTGCCAGCAGCCGGGACAGTAGGACTGAAGCTTTCTTT.

The rearrangement uses TRBV19 and TRBJ2-3; 8 nucleotides match TRBD2. Germline assignment: CDR1 LNHDA and CDR2 SQIVND (reference sequence). Unmatched junction bases numbered 4, after V lost 1 base and J lost 4 bases. The CDR3 contains 15 residues. The CDR3 nucleotides read TGTGCCAGTAGTATAGCGGGGGGGATTTCAGATACGCAGTATTTT. Translated: CASSIAGGISDTQYF.

The chain carries TRBV12-5 and TRBJ1-1, with D possibly TRBD1 on 5 matching bases. V lost 0 bases and J 3 bases, leaving 8 bases between the germline ends. The V gene's germline CDR1 is LGHNT and CDR2 FRNRAP. The CDR3 is 14 amino acids. CDR3 sequence: CASGLVGGYTEAFF. The CDR3 region has the DNA TGTGCTAGTGGTTTGGTGGGGGGTTACACTGAAGCTTTCTTT.

This CDR3 reads CATSRDSGTGLYEQYF. In DNA form, the CDR3 reads TGTGCCACCAGCAGAGATAGCGGGACAGGGCTCTACGAGCAGTACTTC. The chain uses TRBV15 and TRBJ2-7; a possible D gene is TRBD1 (9 bases). The CDR3 spans 16 residues. Trimming removed 0 bases at V and 3 bases at J, with 15 bases between. CDR1 is LNHNV and CDR2 is YYDKDF in the germline V gene (reference sequence).

This chain joins TRBV29-1 and TRBJ2-7; possible D gene TRBD1, 6 bases. This CDR3 is 15 amino acids long. The V and J ends lost 4 bases and 3 bases respectively, with 19 bases between them. Looked up from germline, CDR1 is SQVTM and CDR2 is ANQGSEA. CDR3 in amino acids: CSVAGTGIRLYEQYF. The CDR3 DNA sequence: TGCAGCGTTGCAGGAACAGGGATCCGGCTCTACGAGCAGTACTTC.

In the case of this clone: The sample carries other DNA sequences with the same CDR3. This rearrangement joins TRBV5-6 to TRBJ2-1, with TRBD2 identical over 13 bases. With 5 bases clipped from V and 4 bases from J, the junction kept 6 bases outside the gene matches. CDR3 length: 16 residues. CDR1 is SGHDT and CDR2 is YYEEEE in the germline V gene. The CDR3 nucleotides are TGTGCCAGCAGTTCCGGGGGACTAGCGGGGTACAATGAGCAGTTCTTC. As protein: CASSSGGLAGYNEQFF. Full variable domain (missing parts from reference TRBV5-6 and TRBJ2-1): DAGVTQSPTHLIKTRGQQVTLRCSPKSGHDTVSWYQQALGQGPQFIFQYYEEEERQRGNFPDRFSGHQFPNYSSELNVNALLLGDSALYLCASSSGGLAGYNEQFFGPGTRLTVL.

The gene calls are TRBV6-1 and TRBJ1-2; maybe TRBD1 (6 bases). Per germline, CDR1 MNHNS and CDR2 SASEGT. V shed 4 bases and J shed 2 bases, with 23 bases lying between them. CDR3 length equals 18 residues. DNA for the CDR3: TGTGCCAGCAGTGCCGGAAACAGGGTAACTGGTTCCAACTATGGCTACACCTTC. Translated: CASSAGNRVTGSNYGYTF.

This chain links TRBV7-8 with TRBJ2-7; TRBD1 aligns across 12 bases. The CDR3 length is 14 residues. The V gene end was trimmed by 4 bases and the J gene end by 6 bases; junction bases not matched to a gene: 4. CDR1 is SGHVS, CDR2 FQNEAQ, per germline. CDR3 bases: TGTGCCAGCAGCTGGGACAGGGGGCAGTGCGAGCAGTACTTC. This codes for CASSWDRGQCEQYF. Supplemented by reference TRBV7-8 and TRBJ2-7, the full variable domain reads GAGVSQSPRYKVAKRGQDVALRCDPISGHVSLFWYQQALGQGPEFLTYFQNEAQLDKSGLPSDRFFAERPEGSVSTLKIQRTQQEDSAVYLCASSWDRGQCEQYFGPGTRLTVT.

The rearrangement uses TRBV5-4 and TRBJ2-2; D unclear. Trimming pared 3 bases from V and 4 bases from J, leaving 10 bases between. The CDR3 length is 14 residues. Germline V gene data show CDR1 as SGHNT and CDR2 as YYREEE (reference sequence). This CDR3 reads CASSSPRSTGELFF. CDR3 nucleotides: TGTGCCAGCAGCTCCCCCCGTAGCACCGGGGAGCTGTTTTTT.

The chain is built from TRBV5-4 and TRBJ1-1; no reliable D call. V shed 0 bases and J shed 5 bases, with 11 bases lying between them. This CDR3 region has 14 residues. Germline CDR1 and CDR2: SGHNT and YYREEE (reference sequence). The CDR3 sequence: CASSLDRRRTEAFF. CDR3 DNA: TGTGCCAGCAGCTTGGACCGGAGGAGGACTGAAGCTTTCTTT.

This clone was picked up a small number of times. The chain combines TRBV6-6 with TRBJ1-2; no clear D. V was clipped by 2 bases and J by 6 bases, with 7 bases between them. The CDR3 contains 12 residues. Germline V lookup: CDR1 MNHNY, CDR2 SVGAGI (reference sequence). The CDR3 DNA reads as TGTGCCAGCAGTTACGGCAGAAATGGCTACACCTTC. It codes for CASSYGRNGYTF.

CDR3 amino acids: CASSLRLEVNEQFF. The CDR3 DNA is TGTGCCAGCAGCTTACGACTAGAGGTAAATGAGCAGTTCTTC. The V and J genes are TRBV7-8 and TRBJ2-1, with TRBD2 as a possible D gene (6 bases). V was clipped by 2 bases and J by 7 bases, with 12 bases between them. The CDR3 runs to 14 residues. Germline-derived CDR1 and CDR2 are SGHVS and FQNEAQ.

This clone was recorded a few times. The chain carries TRBV4-2 and TRBJ2-7; TRBD2 matches 8 bases. Per the germline V gene, CDR1 is LGHNA and CDR2 is YNFKEQ. The CDR3 extends over 16 amino acids. The J segment lost 0 bases and the V segment lost 0 bases, leaving 4 bases of the junction unmatched. The CDR3 region has the DNA TGTGCCAGCAGCCAAGAGGCTAGCGGGCTCTCCTACGAGCAGTACTTC. Its protein product is CASSQEASGLSYEQYF.

Only a few counts were recorded for this clone. The chain couples TRBV5-1 to TRBJ1-2; no firm D call. Trimming removed 1 base from V and 3 bases from J, with 7 bases in between. Germline V gene data show CDR1 as SGHRS and CDR2 as YFSETQ. The CDR3 sequence is 13 residues long. In DNA form, the CDR3 reads TGCGCCAGCAGCTTGTCCGGGTACTATGGCTACACCTTC. Translating gives CASSLSGYYGYTF.

The chain couples TRBV6-4 to TRBJ1-5; maybe TRBD1 (6 bases). The CDR3 has 14 residues. V was cut by 7 bases and J by 3 bases, with 13 bases left in between. Germline V gene sequence: CDR1 MRHNA, CDR2 SNTAGT. For the CDR3, the DNA is TGTGCCAGCACTTACAGGGACCTCAATCAGCCCCAGCATTTT. Its translation: CASTYRDLNQPQHF.

V gene TRBV11-2 combines with J gene TRBJ1-4, with 7 positions matching TRBD1. J was trimmed by 7 bases and V by 5 bases; bases with no gene match: 10. CDR3 length: 15 residues. CDR1 is SGHAT, CDR2 FQNNGV, per germline. The CDR3 nucleotides are TGTGCCAGCAGCCCCTGGGACAGCAACTTTGAAAAACTGTTTTTT. Encoded protein: CASSPWDSNFEKLFF. The variable domain in full, completed from reference TRBV11-2 and TRBJ1-4, reads EAGVAQSPRYKIIEKRQSVAFWCNPISGHATLYWYQQILGQGPKLLIQFQNNGVVDDSQLPKDRFSAERLKGVDSTLKIQPAKLEDSAVYLCASSPWDSNFEKLFFGSGTQLSVL.

This clone has a handful of counts. The rearrangement uses TRBV9 and TRBJ1-6; 7 bases match TRBD1. The CDR3 runs to 14 residues. Trimming removed 2 bases from V and 7 bases from J; junction bases left unmatched: 3. Germline V gene data show CDR1 as SGDLS and CDR2 as YYNGEE. DNA of the CDR3: TGTGCCAGCAGCGTTACAGGGGAGAATTCACCCCTCCACTTT. It is translated as CASSVTGENSPLHF.

Only one count was recorded for this clone. The gene calls are TRBV4-2 and TRBJ1-1; D gene uncertain. CDR1 LGHNA and CDR2 YNFKEQ come from the germline V gene. The CDR3 loop spans 14 amino acids. V was cut by 0 bases and J by 7 bases, with 12 bases left in between. The CDR3 reads CASSQDITVGEAFF. CDR3 DNA: TGTGCCAGCAGCCAAGATATCACGGTCGGTGAAGCTTTCTTT.

Written as DNA, the CDR3 is TGCGCCAGCAGCCAAGATCCCCAGCGCGTTTTTCAGGGCCACGAGCAGTACTTC. This gives the protein CASSQDPQRVFQGHEQYF. The chain is built from TRBV4-1 and TRBJ2-7; D perhaps matches TRBD1 (5 bases). Germline-derived CDR1 and CDR2 are MGHRA and YSYEKL. This CDR3 region has 18 residues. Trimming left V 0 bases short and J 5 bases short, with 23 bases between.

This chain connects TRBV4-1 to TRBJ1-2; D gene unclear. The CDR3 is 14 amino acids. The V gene's germline CDR1 is MGHRA and CDR2 YSYEKL. V was pared by 1 base and J by 3 bases, with 9 bases between. DNA of the CDR3: TGCGCCAGCAGCCAAGCCTTTAGTGACTATGGCTACACCTTC. Encoded protein: CASSQAFSDYGYTF.

The chain couples TRBV2 to TRBJ1-1, with TRBD1 matching 7 bases. The CDR3 contains 14 residues. J was trimmed by 6 bases and V by 7 bases; bases with no gene match: 11. Germline V CDR1 and CDR2: SNHLY, FYNNEI. The CDR3: CASTPTGTFSEAFF. CDR3 coding DNA: TGTGCCAGCACTCCGACAGGGACCTTTTCTGAAGCTTTCTTT.

The chain combines TRBV27 with TRBJ1-1, with D tentatively TRBD1 (5 bases). The CDR3 consists of 15 residues. V was shortened by 6 bases and J by 0 bases, with 14 bases between the two germline ends. CDR1 is MNHEY, CDR2 SMNVEV, per germline (reference sequence). This CDR3 is CASSQDSLMNTEAFF. CDR3 bases: TGTGCCAGCAGCCAAGACAGTTTAATGAACACTGAAGCTTTCTTT.

This chain uses TRBV6-5 with TRBJ2-3; possibly TRBD1 for D (5 bases). V gave up 4 bases and J gave up 0 bases, with 14 bases separating them. The CDR3 sequence is 16 residues long. CDR1 is MNHEY and CDR2 is SVGAGI in the germline V gene. CDR3 DNA: TGTGCCAGCAGTTCGATCAGGGTTGAAAGCACAGATACGCAGTATTTT. This sequence encodes CASSSIRVESTDTQYF.

This clone came up a few times. DNA for the CDR3: TGTGCCAGCAGCTTAGAGGCGGGGGGCTTCTACGAGCAGTACTTC. Translation: CASSLEAGGFYEQYF. V is TRBV11-1 and J is TRBJ2-7; the match to TRBD2 covers 8 bases. The CDR3 covers 15 residues. J lost 3 bases, V lost 1 base, and 5 bases had no gene match. Germline CDR1 is SGHAT and CDR2 is FQDESV (reference sequence).

This chain links TRBV28 with TRBJ2-7, with 12 bases that match TRBD1. With V trimmed by 5 bases and J by 6 bases, 8 bases remained unmatched. The CDR3 covers 15 residues. Germline CDR1 is MDHEN and CDR2 is SYDVKM. The CDR3 sequence is CASSTPGTGGGEQYF. Written as DNA, the CDR3 is TGTGCCAGCAGTACCCCCGGGACAGGGGGCGGCGAGCAGTACTTC.